Sequencing of this TCR beta chain was carried out in a study of T cell repertoires in cytomegalovirus infection. For the study at large: HLA-B-restricted CMV epitopes that are well studied, plus recently identified HLA-C-restricted ones, were used by the study. Shared public TCR beta signatures pointed to both CMV infection and a matching HLA type.

Study-wide findings and caveats: The cumulative frequency of public TCR beta families distinguished individuals who carried CMV together with the relevant HLA.

Per the germline V gene, CDR1 is DFQATT and CDR2 is SNEGSKA (reference sequence). The CDR3 covers 17 residues. MiXCR, applied by TCRdb to the reads, yields one record per CDR3 protein. The table lists a few hundred thousand distinct CDR3 sequences, just under 40% of them singletons, with about 48% in the top ten. Notes on this clonotype: The antigen is unknown.

The sample here was cultured PBMCs, taken from culture after CMV antigen stimulation. This receptor was obtained from a human donor in good health (CMV status not recorded). Some clones in this sample may be carry-over from other donors' samples. J is TRBJ2-3 and V is TRBV20-1, with TRBD2 identical over 8 bases. In nucleotides, the CDR3 is TGCGGTGTCGGGCAGATCGGTCGGGGGGGGTTCACAGATACGCAGTATTTT. Translated: CGVGQIGRGGFTDTQYF.